Presented here are 19 T cell receptor beta chains from one specimen sequenced in a study of blood T cell repertoires in COVID-19. The data were produced by immunoSEQ multiplex PCR, yet TCRdb's version contains in-frame clones alone and is incomplete. The sample includes over 150,000 clones, about 91% seen only once; the top ten take 3% to 4.5%. Sequences were obtained from peripheral blood. These receptors were taken from a woman aged 60-70 years who had recovered from COVID-19.

The rearrangement links TRBV2 to TRBJ1-1; possible D gene TRBD1, 5 bases. There are 14 residues in the CDR3. Germline lookup yields CDR1 SNHLY and CDR2 FYNNEI. Trimming removed 8 bases at V and 3 bases at J, with 16 bases between. As DNA, the CDR3 is TGTGCCAGCGCCAAGGGAGGGGAGGACACTGAAGCTTTCTTT. The encoded protein is CASAKGGEDTEAFF.

This chain joins TRBV7-9 and TRBJ2-7; D gene uncertain. V dropped 5 bases and J dropped 2 bases, with 10 bases sitting between them. This CDR3 spans 13 amino acids. Germline V gives CDR1 SEHNR, CDR2 FQNEAQ (reference sequence). As DNA, the CDR3 is TGTGCCAGCAGCCCCCAGGTAACCTACGAGCAGTACTTC. Its translation: CASSPQVTYEQYF.

The V gene is TRBV29-1, the J gene TRBJ2-1; the match to TRBD1 covers 8 bases. Germline V gene lookup returns CDR1 SQVTM and CDR2 ANQGSEA. This CDR3 contains 14 residues. V was clipped by 4 bases and J by 2 bases; unmatched bases: 4. The CDR3 DNA follows: TGCAGCGTTGCGCCGGGACAGGCCTACAATGAGCAGTTCTTC. It codes for CSVAPGQAYNEQFF.

The J gene is TRBJ1-1, the V gene TRBV12-3 or TRBV12-4; 7 nucleotides match TRBD1. Losses at the gene ends were 6 bases for V and 9 bases for J; bases not matched to a gene: 10. This CDR3 is built from 13 residues. The CDR3: CASSPGQSNQAFF. CDR3 nucleotides: TGTGCCAGCAGCCCGGGACAGTCGAATCAAGCTTTCTTT.

V is TRBV28 and J is TRBJ2-7; D remains unclear. Trimming shortened V by 0 bases and J by 0 bases, and 6 bases separated the two germline ends. This CDR3 has 14 residues. Germline V gene sequence: CDR1 MDHEN, CDR2 SYDVKM. The CDR3 DNA sequence: TGTGCCAGCAGTTTATGGGCTAGCTCCTACGAGCAGTACTTC. This sequence encodes CASSLWASSYEQYF.

This sequence joins TRBV4-2 and TRBJ1-4, with D tentatively TRBD1 (5 bases). The CDR3 covers 15 residues. CDR1 is LGHNA and CDR2 is YNFKEQ in the germline V gene. V was cut by 4 bases and J by 2 bases, with 11 bases left in between. The CDR3 sequence is CASSPWGGTNEKLFF. The CDR3 DNA sequence: TGTGCCAGCAGCCCATGGGGGGGTACTAATGAAAAACTGTTTTTT.

The genes are TRBV5-1 and TRBJ1-3, with no clear D. The germline V gene has CDR1 SGHRS and CDR2 YFSETQ. The V end was cut by 0 bases, the J end by 0 bases, with 10 bases between. The CDR3 is 16 amino acids. CDR3 DNA sequence: TGCGCCAGCAGCTTGGGTCAGATCCTCTCTGGAAACACCATATATTTT. This translates into CASSLGQILSGNTIYF.

The chain links TRBV10-3 to TRBJ2-7, with a possible D match to TRBD1 (6 bases). V was trimmed by 2 bases and J by 3 bases, leaving 11 bases between them. Germline V gives CDR1 ENHRY, CDR2 SYGVKD. This CDR3 region has 14 residues. The CDR3 DNA reads TGTGCCATCAGTGAGGGACAGCATGTCTACGAGCAGTACTTC. Translating gives CAISEGQHVYEQYF.

The chain joins TRBV5-5 to TRBJ2-5; a weak D match, TRBD1 (5 bases). The CDR3 loop spans 14 amino acids. The V end was cut by 1 base, the J end by 5 bases, with 12 bases between. Germline CDR1 SGHKS, CDR2 YYEKEE (reference sequence). In DNA form, the CDR3 reads TGTGCCAGCAGCTTGACGGCAGGGTACGAGACCCAGTACTTC. Translating gives CASSLTAGYETQYF.

The CDR3: CASSADRGQPQHF. CDR3 bases: TGTGCCAGCAGCGCAGACAGGGGTCAGCCCCAGCATTTT. V usage is TRBV9 and J usage is TRBJ1-5; 8 nucleotides agree with TRBD1. There are 13 residues in the CDR3. Germline assignment: CDR1 SGDLS and CDR2 YYNGEE. V trimming: 3 bases; J trimming: 6 bases; junction bases outside the gene matches: 2.

The rearrangement joins TRBV29-1 to TRBJ2-1; D perhaps matches TRBD1 (5 bases). CDR1 is SQVTM, CDR2 ANQGSEA, per germline. V shed 1 base and J shed 8 bases, with 9 bases lying between them. This CDR3 contains 12 residues. As DNA, the CDR3 is TGCAGCGTTGAAGGCCAGGGCTATGAGCAGTTCTTC. Its protein is CSVEGQGYEQFF.

The V call is TRBV28, the J call TRBJ2-7; 8 nucleotides align to TRBD1. The length of the CDR3 is 16 residues. J gave up 5 bases and V 5 bases, and 14 bases lay outside the gene matches. Germline assignment: CDR1 MDHEN and CDR2 SYDVKM. CDR3 residues: CASSRFTVRGRNEQYF. The CDR3 DNA reads TGTGCCAGCAGTCGGTTTACCGTCAGGGGGCGCAACGAGCAGTACTTC.

The V and J genes are TRBV2 and TRBJ1-2, with 8 bases lining up with TRBD1. Germline V gives CDR1 SNHLY, CDR2 FYNNEI. With 8 bases clipped from V and 7 bases from J, the junction kept 9 bases outside the gene matches. The CDR3 sequence is 13 residues long. This CDR3 reads CASCRQGAGGYTF. The CDR3 bases are TGTGCCAGCTGCAGGCAGGGGGCCGGTGGCTACACCTTC.

The chain's CDR3 is CASSYDSWSYEQYF. CDR3 coding DNA: TGTGCCAGCAGCTATGACAGTTGGTCCTACGAGCAGTACTTC. The V and J genes are TRBV5-5 and TRBJ2-7, with D possibly being TRBD1 (5 bases). Deletions cut 3 bases from V and 1 base from J, with 11 bases between. Germline values: CDR1 SGHKS, CDR2 YYEKEE (reference sequence). The CDR3 is 14 residues long.

CDR3 sequence reads: CASSRQGNGYTF. For the CDR3, the DNA is TGTGCCAGTAGTAGACAGGGGAACGGCTACACCTTC. This chain connects TRBV19 to TRBJ1-2, with 8 bases matching TRBD1. The CDR3 loop spans 12 amino acids. V gave up 4 bases and J gave up 8 bases; unmatched junction bases: 3. Germline CDR1 LNHDA, CDR2 SQIVND (reference sequence).

The chain recombines TRBV4-3 with TRBJ2-7; TRBD1 matches at 7 bases. The V gene's germline CDR1 is LGHNA and CDR2 YSLEER. The CDR3 consists of 17 residues. Losses at the gene ends were 2 bases for V and 2 bases for J; bases not matched to a gene: 12. CDR3 amino acids: CASSQSRDRDGTYEQYF. The CDR3 DNA sequence: TGCGCCAGCAGCCAATCCCGCGACAGGGACGGGACCTACGAGCAGTACTTC.

This rearrangement joins TRBV3-1 (or the pseudogene TRBV3-2) to TRBJ1-6; D call uncertain. This CDR3 has 14 residues. Germline V gene lookup returns CDR1 LGHDT and CDR2 YNNKEL (reference sequence). V gave up 6 bases and J gave up 8 bases, with 14 bases separating them. DNA for the CDR3: TGTGCCAGCAGTCTCTCCGGGTTAGATTCACCCCTCCACTTT. Translating gives CASSLSGLDSPLHF.

The V gene is TRBV28, the J gene TRBJ2-3; D is unclear. Trimming stripped 3 bases from V and 6 bases from J, with 13 bases between. The germline gives CDR1 MDHEN, CDR2 SYDVKM. The CDR3 is 14 amino acids. The CDR3 protein is CASSFPGSRDTQYF. The CDR3 DNA reads as TGTGCCAGCAGTTTCCCAGGTAGTAGGGATACGCAGTATTTT.

This clone was observed a few times. This rearrangement joins TRBV2 to TRBJ1-6; 9 bases fit TRBD1. With 4 bases clipped from V and 9 bases from J, the junction kept 4 bases outside the gene matches. Germline values: CDR1 SNHLY, CDR2 FYNNEI. The CDR3 has 14 residues. Written as DNA, the CDR3 is TGTGCCAGCAGTGCTGACAGGGGGGCTTCACCCCTCCACTTT. This codes for CASSADRGASPLHF.